A selection of T cell receptor beta chains follows, all from one sample in a study of blood T cell repertoires in COVID-19. TCRdb keeps only in-frame clones here, not all; method: immunoSEQ multiplex PCR. The sample has fewer than 60,000 clones, approximately 86% seen once. The material sequenced was peripheral blood. The receptor set was obtained from a human donor with acute or convalescent COVID-19. The donor label of this sample is uncertain. CDR3s include the opening cysteine and the closing phenylalanine or tryptophan. The order of the fields is J gene, V gene, CDR3 protein.

j_gene: TRBJ1-1; v_gene: TRBV5-1; CDR3aa: CASSLVQGNTEAFF
j_gene: TRBJ2-7; v_gene: TRBV7-2; CDR3aa: CASSLAYGTSRDEQYF
j_gene: TRBJ1-3; v_gene: TRBV7-8; CDR3aa: CASSPSAGTGISGNTIYF
j_gene: TRBJ1-5; v_gene: TRBV19; CDR3aa: CASSVDRGNQPQHF
j_gene: TRBJ1-5; v_gene: TRBV6-6; CDR3aa: CASSKQNRGNQPQHF
j_gene: TRBJ1-2; v_gene: TRBV30; CDR3aa: CAGTHTANGYTF
j_gene: TRBJ1-4; v_gene: TRBV27; CDR3aa: CASSMRRGNEKLFF
j_gene: TRBJ1-2; v_gene: TRBV6-1; CDR3aa: CASSTGQGAYGYTF
j_gene: TRBJ2-3; v_gene: TRBV15; CDR3aa: CATSRDRGNTQYF
j_gene: TRBJ1-5; v_gene: TRBV5-1; CDR3aa: CASSSGTESNQPQHF
j_gene: TRBJ2-3; v_gene: TRBV3-1/TRBV3-2; CDR3aa: CASSQGTGIEADTQYF
j_gene: TRBJ2-3; v_gene: TRBV19; CDR3aa: CATSGLAGSDTQYF
j_gene: TRBJ2-4; v_gene: TRBV2; CDR3aa: CASSQGGGAKNIQYF